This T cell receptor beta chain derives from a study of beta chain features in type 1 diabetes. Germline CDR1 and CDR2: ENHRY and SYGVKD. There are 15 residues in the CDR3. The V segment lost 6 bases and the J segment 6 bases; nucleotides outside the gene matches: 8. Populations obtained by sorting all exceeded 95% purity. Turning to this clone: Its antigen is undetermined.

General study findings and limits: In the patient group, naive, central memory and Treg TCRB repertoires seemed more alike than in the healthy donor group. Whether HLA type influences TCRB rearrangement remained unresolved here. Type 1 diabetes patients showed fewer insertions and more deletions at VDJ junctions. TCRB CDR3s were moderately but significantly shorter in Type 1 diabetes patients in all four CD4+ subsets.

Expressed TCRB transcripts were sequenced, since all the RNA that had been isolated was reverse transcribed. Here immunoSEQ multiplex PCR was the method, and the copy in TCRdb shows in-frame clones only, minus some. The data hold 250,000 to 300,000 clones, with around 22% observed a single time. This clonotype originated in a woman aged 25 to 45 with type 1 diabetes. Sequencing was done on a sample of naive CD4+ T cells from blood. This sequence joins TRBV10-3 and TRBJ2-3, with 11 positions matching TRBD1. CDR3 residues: CAISSGTGGLDTQYF. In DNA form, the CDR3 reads TGTGCCATCAGCTCCGGGACAGGGGGTTTGGATACGCAGTATTTT.